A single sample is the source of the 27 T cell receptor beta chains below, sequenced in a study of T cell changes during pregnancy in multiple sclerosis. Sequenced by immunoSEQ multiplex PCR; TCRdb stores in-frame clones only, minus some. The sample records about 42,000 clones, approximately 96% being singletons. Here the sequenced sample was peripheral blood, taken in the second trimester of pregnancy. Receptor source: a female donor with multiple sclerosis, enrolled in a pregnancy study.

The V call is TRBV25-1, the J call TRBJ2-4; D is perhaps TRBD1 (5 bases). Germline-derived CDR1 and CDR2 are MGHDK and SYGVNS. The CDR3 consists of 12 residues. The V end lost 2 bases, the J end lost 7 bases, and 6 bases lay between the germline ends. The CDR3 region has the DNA TGTGCCAGCAGTGAACAGGGTAACATTCAGTACTTC. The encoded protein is CASSEQGNIQYF.

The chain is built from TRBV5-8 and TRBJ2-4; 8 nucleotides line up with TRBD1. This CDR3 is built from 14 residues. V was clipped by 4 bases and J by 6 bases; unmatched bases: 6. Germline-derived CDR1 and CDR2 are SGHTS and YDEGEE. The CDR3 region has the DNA TGTGCCAGCAGCCTCCTCGGACAGGGAAACATTCAGTACTTC. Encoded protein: CASSLLGQGNIQYF.

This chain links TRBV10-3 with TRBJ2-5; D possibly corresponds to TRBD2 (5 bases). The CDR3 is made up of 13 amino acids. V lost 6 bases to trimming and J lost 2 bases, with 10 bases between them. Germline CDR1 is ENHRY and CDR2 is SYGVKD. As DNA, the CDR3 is TGTGCCATCAGGGACGGGATACAAGAGACCCAGTACTTC. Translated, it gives CAIRDGIQETQYF.

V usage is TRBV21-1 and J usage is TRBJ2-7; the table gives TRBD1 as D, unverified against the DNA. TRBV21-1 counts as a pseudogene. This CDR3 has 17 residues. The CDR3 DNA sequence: TGTGCCAGCAGCAAACGCCCGCGAGGGACACGATCCTACGAGCAGTACTTC. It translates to CASSKRPRGTRSYEQYF.

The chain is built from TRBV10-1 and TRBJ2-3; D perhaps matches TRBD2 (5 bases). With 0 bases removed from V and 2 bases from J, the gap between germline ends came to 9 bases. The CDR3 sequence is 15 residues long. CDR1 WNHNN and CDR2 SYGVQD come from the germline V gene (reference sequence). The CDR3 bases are TGCGCCAGCAGTGAGTCAGCGGTACACACAGATACGCAGTATTTT. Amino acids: CASSESAVHTDTQYF.

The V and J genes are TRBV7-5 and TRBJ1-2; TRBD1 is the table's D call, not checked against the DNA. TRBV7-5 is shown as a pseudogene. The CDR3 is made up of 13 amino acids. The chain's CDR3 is CASSFQGRSGYTF. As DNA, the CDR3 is TGTGCCAGCAGCTTTCAGGGGCGGAGTGGCTACACCTTC.

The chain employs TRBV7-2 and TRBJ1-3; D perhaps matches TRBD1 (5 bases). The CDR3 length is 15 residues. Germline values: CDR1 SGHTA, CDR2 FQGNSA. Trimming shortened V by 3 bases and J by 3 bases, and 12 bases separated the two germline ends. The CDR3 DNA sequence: TGTGCCAGCAGCTTTTCAGGGATAGGTGGAAACACCATATATTTT. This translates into CASSFSGIGGNTIYF.

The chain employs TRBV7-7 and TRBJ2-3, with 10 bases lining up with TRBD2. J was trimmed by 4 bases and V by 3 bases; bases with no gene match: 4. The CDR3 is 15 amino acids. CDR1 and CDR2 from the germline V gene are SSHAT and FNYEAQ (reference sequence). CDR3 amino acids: CASSLSGGAADTQYF. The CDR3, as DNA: TGTGCCAGCAGCTTGAGCGGGGGGGCCGCAGATACGCAGTATTTT.

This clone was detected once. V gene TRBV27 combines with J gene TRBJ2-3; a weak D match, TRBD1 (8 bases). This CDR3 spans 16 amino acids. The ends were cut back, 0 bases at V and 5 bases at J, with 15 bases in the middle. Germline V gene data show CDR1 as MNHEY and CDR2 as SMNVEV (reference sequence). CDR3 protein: CASSLSPTGGGDTQYF. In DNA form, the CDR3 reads TGTGCCAGCAGTTTATCACCCACAGGGGGGGGAGATACGCAGTATTTT.

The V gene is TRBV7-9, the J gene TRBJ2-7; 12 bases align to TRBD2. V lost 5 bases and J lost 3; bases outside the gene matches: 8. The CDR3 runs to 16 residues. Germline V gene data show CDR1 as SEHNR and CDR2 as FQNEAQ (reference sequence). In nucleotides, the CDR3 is TGTGCCAGCAGCCCGAGGACTAGCGGGGCCCACTACGAGCAGTACTTC. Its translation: CASSPRTSGAHYEQYF. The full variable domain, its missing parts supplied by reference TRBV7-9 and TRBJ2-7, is DTGVSQNPRHKITKRGQNVTFRCDPISEHNRLYWYRQTLGQGPEFLTYFQNEAQLEKSRLLSDRFSAERPKGSFSTLEIQRTEQGDSAMYLCASSPRTSGAHYEQYFGPGTRLTVT.

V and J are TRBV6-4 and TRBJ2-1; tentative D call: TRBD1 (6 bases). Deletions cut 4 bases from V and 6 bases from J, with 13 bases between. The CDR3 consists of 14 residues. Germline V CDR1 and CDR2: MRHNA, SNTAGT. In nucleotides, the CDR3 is TGTGCCAGCAGTGTCTCGGGACAATTCAATGAGCAGTTCTTC. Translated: CASSVSGQFNEQFF.

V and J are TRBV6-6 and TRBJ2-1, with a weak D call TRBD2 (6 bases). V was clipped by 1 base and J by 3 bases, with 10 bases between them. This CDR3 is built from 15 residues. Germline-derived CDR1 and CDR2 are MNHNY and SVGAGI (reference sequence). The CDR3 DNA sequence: TGTGCCAGCAGTTACTTCGGGAGCCTCTACAATGAGCAGTTCTTC. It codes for CASSYFGSLYNEQFF.

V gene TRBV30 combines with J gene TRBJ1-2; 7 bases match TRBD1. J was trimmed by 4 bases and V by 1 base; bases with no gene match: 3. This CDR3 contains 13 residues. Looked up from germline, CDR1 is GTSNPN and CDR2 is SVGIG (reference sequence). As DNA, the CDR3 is TGTGCCTGGAGTGAAGGGACAGTCTATGGCTACACCTTC. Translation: CAWSEGTVYGYTF.

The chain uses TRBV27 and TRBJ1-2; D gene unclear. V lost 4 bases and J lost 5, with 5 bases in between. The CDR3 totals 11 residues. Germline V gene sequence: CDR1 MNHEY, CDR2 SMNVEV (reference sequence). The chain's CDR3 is CASSSGYGYTF. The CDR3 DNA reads TGTGCCAGCAGTTCGGGGTATGGCTACACCTTC.

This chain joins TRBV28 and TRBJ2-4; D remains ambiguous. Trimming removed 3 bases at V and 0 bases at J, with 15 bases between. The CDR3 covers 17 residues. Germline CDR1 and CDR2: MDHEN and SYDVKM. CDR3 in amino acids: CASSFGFGSVAKNIQYF. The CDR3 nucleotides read TGTGCCAGCAGTTTCGGGTTTGGTTCCGTAGCCAAAAACATTCAGTACTTC.

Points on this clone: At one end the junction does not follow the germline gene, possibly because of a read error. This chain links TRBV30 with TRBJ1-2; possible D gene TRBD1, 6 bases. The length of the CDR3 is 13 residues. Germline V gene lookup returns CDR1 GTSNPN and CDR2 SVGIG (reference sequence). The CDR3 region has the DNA TGTGCCTGGAAACGCAGGGACAACTATGGCCACACCTTC. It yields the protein CAWKRRDNYGHTF.

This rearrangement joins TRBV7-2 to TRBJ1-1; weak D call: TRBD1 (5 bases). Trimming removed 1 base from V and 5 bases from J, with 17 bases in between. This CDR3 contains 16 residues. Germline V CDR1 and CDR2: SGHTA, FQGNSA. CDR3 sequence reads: CASSLGSGVRGTEAFF. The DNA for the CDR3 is TGTGCCAGCAGCTTAGGGTCGGGGGTACGAGGAACTGAAGCTTTCTTT.

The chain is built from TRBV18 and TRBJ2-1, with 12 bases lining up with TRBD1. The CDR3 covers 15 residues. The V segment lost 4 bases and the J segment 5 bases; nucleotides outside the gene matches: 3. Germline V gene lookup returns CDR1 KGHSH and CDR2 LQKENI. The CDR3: CASSLGQGAHNEQFF. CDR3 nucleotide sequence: TGTGCCAGCTCACTGGGACAGGGGGCCCACAATGAGCAGTTCTTC.

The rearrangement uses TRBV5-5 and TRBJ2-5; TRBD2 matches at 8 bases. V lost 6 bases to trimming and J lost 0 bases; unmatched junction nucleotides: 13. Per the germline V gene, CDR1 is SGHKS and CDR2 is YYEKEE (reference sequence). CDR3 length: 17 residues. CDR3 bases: TGTGCCAGCAACACTGGGGCTAGCGGGTTCCACCAAGAGACCCAGTACTTC. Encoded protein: CASNTGASGFHQETQYF.

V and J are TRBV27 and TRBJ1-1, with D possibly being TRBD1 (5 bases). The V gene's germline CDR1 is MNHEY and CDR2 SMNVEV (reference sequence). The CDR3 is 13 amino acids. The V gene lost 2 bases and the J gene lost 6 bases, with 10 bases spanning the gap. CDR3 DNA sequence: TGTGCCAGCAGTTTACTAGGGGCGGCTGAAGCTTTCTTT. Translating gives CASSLLGAAEAFF.

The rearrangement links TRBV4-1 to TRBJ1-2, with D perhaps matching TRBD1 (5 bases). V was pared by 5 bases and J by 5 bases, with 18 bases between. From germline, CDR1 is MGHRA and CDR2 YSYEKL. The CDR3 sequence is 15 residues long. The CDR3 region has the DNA TGCGCCAGCAGCGCGTCCCATCCTTCAGGGTATGGCTACACCTTC. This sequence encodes CASSASHPSGYGYTF.

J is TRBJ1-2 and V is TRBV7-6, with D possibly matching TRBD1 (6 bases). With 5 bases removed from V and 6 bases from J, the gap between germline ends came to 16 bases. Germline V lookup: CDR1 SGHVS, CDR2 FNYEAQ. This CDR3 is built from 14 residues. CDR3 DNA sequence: TGTGCCAGCAGCCCTCCCCGGGGGGCTGATGGCTACACCTTC. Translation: CASSPPRGADGYTF.

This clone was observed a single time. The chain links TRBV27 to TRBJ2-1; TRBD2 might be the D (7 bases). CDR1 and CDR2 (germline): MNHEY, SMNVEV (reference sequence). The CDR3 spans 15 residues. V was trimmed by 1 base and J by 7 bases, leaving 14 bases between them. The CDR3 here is CASSLWGGTRNEQFF. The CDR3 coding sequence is TGTGCCAGCAGTTTATGGGGGGGCACGAGGAATGAGCAGTTCTTC.

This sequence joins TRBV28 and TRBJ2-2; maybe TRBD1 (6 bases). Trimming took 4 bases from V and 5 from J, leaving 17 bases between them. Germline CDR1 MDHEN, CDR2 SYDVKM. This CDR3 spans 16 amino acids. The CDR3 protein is CASSSRLGGGTGELFF. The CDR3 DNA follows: TGTGCCAGCAGTTCTCGCTTAGGGGGTGGGACCGGGGAGCTGTTTTTT.

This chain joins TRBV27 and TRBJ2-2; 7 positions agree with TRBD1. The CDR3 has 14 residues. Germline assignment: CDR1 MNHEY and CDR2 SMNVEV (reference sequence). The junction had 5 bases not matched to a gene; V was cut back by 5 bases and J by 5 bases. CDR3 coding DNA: TGTGCCAGCAGTAACGACAGGGCAACCGGGGAGCTGTTTTTT. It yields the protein CASSNDRATGELFF.

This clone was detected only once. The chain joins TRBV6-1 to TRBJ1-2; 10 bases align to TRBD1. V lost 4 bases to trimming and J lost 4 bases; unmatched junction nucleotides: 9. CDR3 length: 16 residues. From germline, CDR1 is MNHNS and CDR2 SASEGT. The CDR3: CASSGGVGTGAYGYTF. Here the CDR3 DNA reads TGTGCCAGCAGTGGGGGGGTGGGGACAGGGGCCTATGGCTACACCTTC.

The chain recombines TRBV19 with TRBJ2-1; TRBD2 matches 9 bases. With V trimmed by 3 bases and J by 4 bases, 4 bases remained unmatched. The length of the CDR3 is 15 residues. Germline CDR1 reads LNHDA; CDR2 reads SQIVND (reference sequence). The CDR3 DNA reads TGTGCCAGTAGTATTGGACTAGCGACATACAATGAGCAGTTCTTC. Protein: CASSIGLATYNEQFF.